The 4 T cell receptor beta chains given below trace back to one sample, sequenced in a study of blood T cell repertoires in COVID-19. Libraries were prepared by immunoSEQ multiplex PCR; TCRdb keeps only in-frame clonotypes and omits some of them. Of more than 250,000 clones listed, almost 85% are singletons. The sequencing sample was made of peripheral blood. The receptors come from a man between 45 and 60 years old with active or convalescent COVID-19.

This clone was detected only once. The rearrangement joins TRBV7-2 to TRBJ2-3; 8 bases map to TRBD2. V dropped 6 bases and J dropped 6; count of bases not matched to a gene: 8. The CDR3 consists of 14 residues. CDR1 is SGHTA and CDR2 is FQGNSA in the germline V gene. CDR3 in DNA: TGTGCCAGCAGACTCGGACTAGCTGCGGATACGCAGTATTTT. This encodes CASRLGLAADTQYF.

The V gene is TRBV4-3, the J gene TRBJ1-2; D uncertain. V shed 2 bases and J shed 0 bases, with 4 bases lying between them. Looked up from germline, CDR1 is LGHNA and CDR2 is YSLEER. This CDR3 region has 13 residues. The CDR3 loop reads CASSQTANYGYTF. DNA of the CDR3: TGCGCCAGCAGCCAAACAGCTAACTATGGCTACACCTTC.

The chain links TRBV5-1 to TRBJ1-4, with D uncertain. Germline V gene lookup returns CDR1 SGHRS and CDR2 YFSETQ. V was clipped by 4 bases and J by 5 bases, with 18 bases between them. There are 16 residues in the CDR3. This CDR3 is CASSTALGHRNEKLFF. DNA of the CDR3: TGCGCCAGCAGCACCGCACTTGGTCATAGAAATGAAAAACTGTTTTTT.

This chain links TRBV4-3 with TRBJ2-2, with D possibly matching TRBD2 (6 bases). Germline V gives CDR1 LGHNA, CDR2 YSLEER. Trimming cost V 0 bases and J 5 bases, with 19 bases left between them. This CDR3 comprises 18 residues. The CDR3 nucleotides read TGCGCCAGCAGCCAAGATCAGACGTCGGGGAGGTATACCGGGGAGCTGTTTTTT. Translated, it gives CASSQDQTSGRYTGELFF.